This T cell receptor beta chain was documented in a study of radiotherapy plus CTLA-4 blockade in lung cancer. This table comes from immunoSEQ multiplex PCR, and its TCRdb copy is limited to in-frame clones, with some not included. This table holds some 73,000 clones, over 70% found once. In the case of this clone: Its antigen remains unidentified.

Chemo-refractory metastatic non-small-cell lung cancer patients received focal radiation with ipilimumab CTLA-4 blockade. Regarding the study as a whole: There was expansion of tumor-derived TCR clones in blood after radiotherapy plus ipilimumab.

Trimming removed 4 bases at V and 14 bases at J, with 13 bases between. There are 12 residues in the CDR3. The V gene's germline CDR1 is SGHKS and CDR2 YYEKEE (reference sequence). This chain connects TRBV5-5 to TRBJ1-6, with unresolved D. This TCR derives from a human donor with non-small cell lung cancer whose response to radiotherapy plus ipilimumab could not be evaluated. Some clones in this sample may be carry-over from other donors' samples. The starting material was peripheral blood, obtained from a patient treated with radiotherapy plus ipilimumab. The CDR3 bases are TGTGCCAGCAGCATCGGGAACGTGGCCCTCCACTTT. Translating it yields CASSIGNVALHF.